This TCR beta chain derives from a study of beta chain features in type 1 diabetes (dated by TCRdb to 2017 to 2018). A note on the overall study: Mean age, gender distribution, total cell number and subset yield did not differ between patients and healthy donors. A total of 107,917,701 sorted cells were examined across all samples, and a strong correlation was observed between cell number per subset and RNA yield. In the study, TCRB repertoires of sorted circulating CD4+ T cell subsets from recently diagnosed type 1 diabetes patients were compared with those of matched healthy donors. Regulatory and stem cell-like memory subsets were obtained from only 8 patients and roughly eight healthy donors, while naive and central memory subsets were obtained from all 30 or so donors. Paper-wide results and their limitations: Because cDNA was sequenced instead of genomic DNA, highly expressing activated cells could be over-represented, though the groups showed no difference in activation or CD3 levels. PCR may preferentially amplify shorter templates, but because patient and control samples were amplified and corrected together, any resulting skew would affect both groups equally. Patients with type 1 diabetes made fewer insertions and deleted more nucleotides at VDJ recombination sites, implying thymic rearrangement abnormalities. A moderate but significant shortening of TCRB CDR3 length was observed in type 1 diabetes patients in all four CD4+ subsets. Naive, central memory and regulatory TCRB repertoires appeared more similar among patients than among healthy donors. Only small numbers of individuals were included in the HLA sub-analyses, which left unresolved whether HLA type had any influence on TCRB rearrangement.

The entire isolated RNA was reverse transcribed using the High Capacity cDNA Reverse Transcription Kit, and thus expressed TCRB transcripts were sequenced. Deep immunoSEQ sequencing was applied to naive, central memory and regulatory T cell samples, giving an average of roughly 3.5 million total reads per sample. Sorted cells were lysed in RLT buffer and RNA was extracted with DNase-treated RNeasy Micro or Mini kits, depending on cell number. To prevent cross-contamination, each cell subset was processed individually, whereas patient and healthy donor samples were processed jointly. The immunoSEQ multiplex PCR was used to amplify TCRB sequences from cDNA, yielding 87-bp fragments that span the CDR3 region. Sequencing of the amplicons was done on the Illumina HiSeq platform. On the study's bioinformatics: PCR bias was computationally corrected using synthetic template baselines, reads within Hamming distance 2 were collapsed, and singletons that could not be merged were discarded. By aligning reads against IMGT, V, D and J genes, CDR3 length, and insertions or deletions at six rearrangement sites were assigned. Clonotype counts were normalized to sorted cell number within each subset before computing true diversity and Gini coefficients with the tcR R package. Repertoire sharing was quantified using the overlap coefficient calculated on TCRB nucleotide sequences. Out-of-frame TCRB sequences from naive cells were analyzed as a proxy for the pre-selection repertoire. TCRdb's version of the immuneACCESS table is confined to in-frame rearrangements and falls short of the full clone set. An unresolved V gene accounts for under half of the shortfall where checked; the remainder is of unknown origin. That table gives V, J and clone size, and the DNA gave D and trimming. Counted in this sample were some 660,000 clones; over 12% of them appeared once. In total, the top ten clones hold 0.035% to 0.045% of the sample.

V is shortened by 6 bases, J by 3 bases, and the region joining them spans 17 bases. For CDR1 and CDR2, the germline V gene (reference sequence) lists SGHNT and YYREEE. The CDR3 contains 15 residues, cysteine and phenylalanine counted. The DNA shown is the 45-base CDR3, in frame from base 1. To note about this clone: Its antigen is unknown. The record has no base qualities; no much larger clone is one base away.

A single peripheral blood draw of roughly 0.11 L on average was collected from each donor into heparinised tubes. Using a panel that included CD45RO, CCR7, CD25, CD127, CD95 and CD27, naive, central memory, regulatory and stem cell-like memory CD4+ T cells were sorted on a BD FACSAria II. All sorted populations exceeded 95% purity. PBMCs were isolated immediately by Lymphoprep density gradient centrifugation and stained directly without culture. So that batch effects would be minimized, each experiment stained and sorted samples in pairs, pairing one healthy donor with one patient. The chain couples TRBV5-4 to TRBJ2-3; the D gene lacks a confident call. The clonotype originates from a man aged 18 to 35 with type 1 diabetes. Sequencing was carried out using naive CD4+ T cells from blood. Explained via the paper, the cell subset or site label denotes: true naive CD4+ T cells. For the CDR3, the sequence is CASIDKGYGTDTQYF. The nucleotide sequence is given as TGTGCCAGCATCGACAAGGGCTACGGAACAGATACGCAGTATTTT.